Shown below are 3 T cell receptor beta chains from a single sample sequenced in a study of T cell responses to AZD1222 COVID-19 vaccine. Method: immunoSEQ multiplex PCR; TCRdb's copy keeps in-frame clones and lacks some. The sample records under 130,000 clones, more than 85% being singletons. The sample in question was peripheral blood, obtained on day 0 of AZD1222 vaccination. These TCRs come from an adult in good health.

The gene calls are TRBV7-2 and TRBJ2-5; 11 bases are a match to TRBD1. This CDR3 spans 14 amino acids. V trimming: 5 bases; J trimming: 6 bases; junction bases outside the gene matches: 5. CDR1 and CDR2 (germline): SGHTA, FQGNSA. The CDR3 sequence is CASSPDRGRQTQYF. The DNA of the CDR3 is TGTGCCAGCAGCCCGGACAGGGGGCGTCAGACCCAGTACTTC. The whole variable domain, remainder taken from reference TRBV7-2 and TRBJ2-5, is GAGVSQSPSNKVTEKGKDVELRCDPISGHTALYWYRQSLGQGLEFLIYFQGNSAPDKSGLPSDRFSAERTGGSVSTLTIQRTQQEDSAVYLCASSPDRGRQTQYFGPGTRLLVL.

The chain uses TRBV6-5 and TRBJ1-6; TRBD1 might be the D (5 bases). The CDR3 is 14 amino acids. The germline V and J ends were trimmed by 2 bases and 10 bases, with 12 bases remaining between them. Germline V gives CDR1 MNHEY, CDR2 SVGAGI. The CDR3 spells CASSYKDEGSPLHF. The CDR3 nucleotides are TGTGCCAGCAGTTACAAGGACGAGGGGTCACCCCTCCACTTT.

The chain recombines TRBV6-5 with TRBJ1-5; D gene ambiguous. CDR1 MNHEY and CDR2 SVGAGI come from the germline V gene. The CDR3 spans 13 residues. V was trimmed by 3 bases and J by 7 bases, leaving 10 bases between them. In DNA form, the CDR3 reads TGTGCCAGCAGTTATTACGGTGGCCAGCCCCAGCATTTT. Protein: CASSYYGGQPQHF.